This TCR beta chain was documented in a study of blood T cells in healthy people across ages. Study overall: There was about one barcoded beta molecule captured by template switching per two T cells. Overall study findings and caveats: TCR beta diversity was tightly associated with the proportion of naive T cells.

Next came a second PCR, run for about 6 to 11 cycles, which used a sample-barcoded 5' primer along with a J-beta primer mix. One entry per CDR3 protein results from TCRdb running MiXCR on the 5' RACE reads. The table has 1.5 million to 1.8 million distinct CDR3 sequences, 35% to 45% seen once. Isolation per sample recovered at least 7 million PBMCs. With each sample, at least 5.5 micrograms of total RNA were extracted. The CDR3 has 14 amino acids. Trimming cost V 1 base and J 8 bases, with 13 bases left between them. CDR1 KGHDR and CDR2 SFDVKD come from the germline V gene. On this clonotype: Its target is not known.

The chain joins TRBV24-1 to TRBJ1-1, with D possibly matching TRBD1 (5 bases). What was sequenced was blood. The receptor's source is a woman under 30 in good health. This chain's CDR3 is CATSDLIGDWEAFF. CDR3 bases: TGTGCCACCAGTGATTTAATAGGGGATTGGGAAGCTTTCTTT.